These 6 T cell receptor beta chains share one sample of origin, sequenced in a study of breast tumors, draining lymph nodes, adjacent tissues. TCRdb itself ran the multiplex PCR reads through MiXCR, one entry per CDR3 protein. The data contain some 25,000 distinct CDR3 sequences, about 24% of them singletons. Material for sequencing was breast tumor tissue. The receptors originated from a female donor with breast cancer. Some clones in this sample may be carry-over from other donors' samples.

This clonotype turned up a few times. V gene TRBV30 combines with J gene TRBJ1-3; weak D call: TRBD1 (5 bases). CDR3 length: 17 residues. Trimming removed 0 bases at V and 0 bases at J, with 15 bases between. Per the germline V gene, CDR1 is GTSNPN and CDR2 is SVGIG (reference sequence). As DNA, the CDR3 is TGTGCCTGGAGTGTCCCCGGGGCACAATTCTCTGGAAACACCATATATTTT. This codes for CAWSVPGAQFSGNTIYF.

This clonotype was recorded at least ten times. V usage is TRBV14 and J usage is TRBJ2-2; 9 bases are a match to TRBD2. The CDR3 loop spans 19 amino acids. Trimming took 0 bases from V and 1 from J; bases not matched to a gene: 9. CDR1 is SGHDN and CDR2 is FVKESK in the germline V gene. The CDR3: CASSQDVGSGRVNTGELFF. The CDR3, as DNA: TGTGCCAGCAGCCAAGATGTCGGTAGCGGGAGAGTGAACACCGGGGAGCTGTTTTTT.

There are many counts of this clonotype. The chain is built from TRBV10-3 and TRBJ1-2; the D gene is possibly TRBD1 (5 bases). Deletions cut 10 bases from V and 0 bases from J, with 15 bases between. This CDR3 spans 14 amino acids. From germline, CDR1 is ENHRY and CDR2 SYGVKD. The CDR3 loop is CATRDSVANYGYTF. CDR3 DNA sequence: TGTGCCACCAGGGATTCGGTAGCTAACTATGGCTACACCTTC.

At least ten counts were recorded for this clonotype. The chain uses TRBV7-8 and TRBJ2-7; 7 bases align to TRBD1. The CDR3 sequence is 12 residues long. Trimming removed 5 bases from V and 7 bases from J; junction bases left unmatched: 5. In germline, CDR1 is SGHVS, CDR2 FQNEAQ. In DNA form, the CDR3 reads TGTGCCAGCAGCAGACAGGGTCGGGAGCAGTACTTC. It yields the protein CASSRQGREQYF.

This clonotype was counted ten times or more. The V gene is TRBV3-1, the J gene TRBJ1-6; 10 bases are a match to TRBD1. CDR1 is LGHDT and CDR2 is YNNKEL in the germline V gene (reference sequence). The CDR3 length is 15 residues. The J segment lost 7 bases and the V segment lost 3 bases, leaving 3 bases of the junction unmatched. CDR3 sequence: CASSQTGGENSPLHF. CDR3 coding DNA: TGTGCCAGCAGCCAGACAGGGGGCGAGAATTCACCCCTCCACTTT.

This clonotype was counted ten times or more. The rearrangement joins TRBV3-1 to TRBJ2-1; D is unclear. Deletions cut 2 bases from V and 0 bases from J, with 8 bases between. The germline V gene has CDR1 LGHDT and CDR2 YNNKEL (reference sequence). The length of the CDR3 is 15 residues. CDR3 protein: CASSQSRTSYNEQFF. The CDR3 coding sequence is TGTGCCAGCAGCCAAAGCAGGACCTCCTACAATGAGCAGTTCTTC.